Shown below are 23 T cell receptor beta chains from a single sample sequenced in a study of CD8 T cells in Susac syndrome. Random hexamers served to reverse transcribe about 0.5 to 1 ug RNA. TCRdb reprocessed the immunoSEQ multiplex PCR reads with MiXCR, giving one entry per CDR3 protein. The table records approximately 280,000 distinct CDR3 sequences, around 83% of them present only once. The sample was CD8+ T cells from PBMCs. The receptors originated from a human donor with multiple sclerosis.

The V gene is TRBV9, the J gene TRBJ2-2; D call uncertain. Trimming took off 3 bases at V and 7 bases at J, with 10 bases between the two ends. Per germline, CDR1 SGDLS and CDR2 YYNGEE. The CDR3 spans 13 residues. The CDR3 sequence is CASSALGNGELFF. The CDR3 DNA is TGTGCCAGCAGCGCTTTGGGGAACGGGGAGCTGTTTTTT.

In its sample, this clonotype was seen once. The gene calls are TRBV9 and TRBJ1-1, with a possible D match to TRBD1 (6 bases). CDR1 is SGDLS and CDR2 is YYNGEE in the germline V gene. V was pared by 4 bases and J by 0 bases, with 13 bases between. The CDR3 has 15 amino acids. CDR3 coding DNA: TGTGCCAGCAGCCCGTGGACAGACCTGAACACTGAAGCTTTCTTT. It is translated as CASSPWTDLNTEAFF.

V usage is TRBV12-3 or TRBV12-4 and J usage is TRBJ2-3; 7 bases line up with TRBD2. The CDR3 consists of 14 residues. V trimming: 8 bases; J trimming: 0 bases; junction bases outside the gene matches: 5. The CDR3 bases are TGTGCCAGCCTCCGGGACTATAGCACAGATACGCAGTATTTT. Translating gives CASLRDYSTDTQYF.

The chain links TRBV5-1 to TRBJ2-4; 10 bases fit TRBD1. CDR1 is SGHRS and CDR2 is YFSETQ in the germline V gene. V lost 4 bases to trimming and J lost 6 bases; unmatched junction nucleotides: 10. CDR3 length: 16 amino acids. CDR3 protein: CASSPRQGAAGNIQYF. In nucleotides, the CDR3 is TGCGCCAGCAGCCCGAGACAGGGGGCCGCCGGAAACATTCAGTACTTC.

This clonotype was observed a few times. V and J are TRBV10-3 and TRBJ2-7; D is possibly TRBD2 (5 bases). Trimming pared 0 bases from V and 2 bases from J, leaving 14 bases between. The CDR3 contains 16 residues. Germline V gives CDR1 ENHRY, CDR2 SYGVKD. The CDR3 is CAISESAAGRAYEQYF. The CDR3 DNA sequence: TGTGCCATCAGTGAGTCAGCGGCGGGCAGAGCCTACGAGCAGTACTTC.

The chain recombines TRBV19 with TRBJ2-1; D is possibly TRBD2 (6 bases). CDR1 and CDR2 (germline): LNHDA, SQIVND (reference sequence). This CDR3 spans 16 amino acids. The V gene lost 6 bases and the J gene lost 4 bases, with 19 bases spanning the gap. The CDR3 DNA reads TGTGCCAGTAGGAAACTTAGCGGCCTCGCGTACAATGAGCAGTTCTTC. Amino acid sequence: CASRKLSGLAYNEQFF.

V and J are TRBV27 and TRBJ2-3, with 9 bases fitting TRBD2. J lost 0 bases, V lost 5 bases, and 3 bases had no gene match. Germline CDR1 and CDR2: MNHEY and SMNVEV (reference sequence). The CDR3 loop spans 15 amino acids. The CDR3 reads CASSHSGSSTDTQYF. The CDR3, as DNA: TGTGCCAGCAGTCATAGCGGGAGTAGCACAGATACGCAGTATTTT.

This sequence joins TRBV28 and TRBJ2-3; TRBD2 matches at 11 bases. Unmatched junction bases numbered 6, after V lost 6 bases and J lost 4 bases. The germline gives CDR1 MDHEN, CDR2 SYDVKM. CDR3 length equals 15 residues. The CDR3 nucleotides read TGTGCCAGCAGCCAAGGACTAGCGGGCGCAGATACGCAGTATTTT. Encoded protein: CASSQGLAGADTQYF.

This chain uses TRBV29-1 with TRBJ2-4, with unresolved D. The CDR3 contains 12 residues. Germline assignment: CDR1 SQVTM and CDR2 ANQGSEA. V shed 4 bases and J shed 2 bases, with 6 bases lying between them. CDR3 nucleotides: TGCAGCGTTGTGAGGACCAAAAACATTCAGTACTTC. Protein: CSVVRTKNIQYF.

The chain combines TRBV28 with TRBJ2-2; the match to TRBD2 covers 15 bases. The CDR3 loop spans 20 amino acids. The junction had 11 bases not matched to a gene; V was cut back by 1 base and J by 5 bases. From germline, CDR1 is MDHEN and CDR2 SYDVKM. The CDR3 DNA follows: TGTGCCAGCAGTTTATCGGCGGGACTAGCGGGAGGCAAGGGAACCGGGGAGCTGTTTTTT. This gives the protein CASSLSAGLAGGKGTGELFF.

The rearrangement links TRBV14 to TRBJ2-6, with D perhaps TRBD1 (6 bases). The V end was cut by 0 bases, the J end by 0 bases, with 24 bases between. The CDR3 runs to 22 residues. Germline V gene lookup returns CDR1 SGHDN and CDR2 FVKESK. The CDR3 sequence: CASSQDLSDLRDRFSGANVLTF. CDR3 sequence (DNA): TGTGCCAGCAGCCAAGATCTGAGCGATCTTCGAGACAGGTTCTCTGGGGCCAACGTCCTGACTTTC. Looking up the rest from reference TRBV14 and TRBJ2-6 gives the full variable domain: EAGVTQFPSHSVIEKGQTVTLRCDPISGHDNLYWYRRVMGKEIKFLLHFVKESKQDESGMPNNRFLAERTGGTYSTLKVQPAELEDSGVYFCASSQDLSDLRDRFSGANVLTFGAGSRLTVL.

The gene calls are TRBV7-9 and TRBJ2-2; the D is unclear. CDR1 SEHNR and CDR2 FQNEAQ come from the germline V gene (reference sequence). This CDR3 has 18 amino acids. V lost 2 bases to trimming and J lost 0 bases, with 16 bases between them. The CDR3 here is CASSLRANFRSNTGELFF. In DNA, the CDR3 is TGTGCCAGCAGCTTAAGGGCCAACTTCCGATCGAACACCGGGGAGCTGTTTTTT.

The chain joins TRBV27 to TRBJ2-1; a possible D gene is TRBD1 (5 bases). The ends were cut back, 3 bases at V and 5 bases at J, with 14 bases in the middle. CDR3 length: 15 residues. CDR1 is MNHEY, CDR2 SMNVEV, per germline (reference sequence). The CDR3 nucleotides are TGTGCCAGCAGTTTTTCTCCGACAGCCCACAATGAGCAGTTCTTC. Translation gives CASSFSPTAHNEQFF.

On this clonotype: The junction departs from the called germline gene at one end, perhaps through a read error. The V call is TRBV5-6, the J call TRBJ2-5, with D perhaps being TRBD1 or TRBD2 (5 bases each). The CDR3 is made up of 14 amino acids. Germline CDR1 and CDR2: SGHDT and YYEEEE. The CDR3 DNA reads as TGTGCCAGCAGCTTGGCACAGGACGGGGAGACCCTGTACTTC. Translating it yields CASSLAQDGETLYF. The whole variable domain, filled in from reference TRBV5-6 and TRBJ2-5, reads DAGVTQSPTHLIKTRGQQVTLRCSPKSGHDTVSWYQQALGQGPQFIFQYYEEEERQRGNFPDRFSGHQFPNYSSELNVNALLLGDSALYLCASSLAQDGETLYFGPGTRLLVL.

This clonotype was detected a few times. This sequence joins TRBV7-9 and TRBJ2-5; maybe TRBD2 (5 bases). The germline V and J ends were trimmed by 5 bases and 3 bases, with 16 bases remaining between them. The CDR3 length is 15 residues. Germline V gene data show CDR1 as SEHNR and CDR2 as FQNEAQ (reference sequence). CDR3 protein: CASSDAPRVEETQYF. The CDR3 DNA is TGTGCCAGCAGCGACGCCCCGCGGGTGGAAGAGACCCAGTACTTC.

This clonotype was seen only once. The CDR3 DNA reads as TGTGCCAGCAGTGAGCGGACAGGACTGAACACTGAAGCTTTCTTT. As protein: CASSERTGLNTEAFF. V usage is TRBV2 and J usage is TRBJ1-1; 7 bases agree with TRBD1. Germline CDR1 reads SNHLY; CDR2 reads FYNNEI. The trim removed 3 bases at V and 0 bases at J, leaving 4 bases unmatched. The CDR3 is 15 residues long.

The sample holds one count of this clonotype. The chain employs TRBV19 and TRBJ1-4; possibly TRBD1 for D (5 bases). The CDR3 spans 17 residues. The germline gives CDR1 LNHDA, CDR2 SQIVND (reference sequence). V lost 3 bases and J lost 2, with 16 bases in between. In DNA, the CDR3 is TGTGCCAGTAGTATGGGGGAAGGGTTGAGGACTAATGAAAAACTGTTTTTT. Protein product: CASSMGEGLRTNEKLFF.

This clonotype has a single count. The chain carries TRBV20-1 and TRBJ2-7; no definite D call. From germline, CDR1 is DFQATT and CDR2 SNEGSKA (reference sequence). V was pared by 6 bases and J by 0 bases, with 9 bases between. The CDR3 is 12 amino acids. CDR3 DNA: TGCAGTGCAGCAGGCAGCTCCTACGAGCAGTACTTC. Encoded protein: CSAAGSSYEQYF.

For the CDR3, the DNA is TGTGCCATAAAACCGGGCAGGAACTACAATGAGCAGTTCTTC. This sequence encodes CAIKPGRNYNEQFF. This chain uses TRBV27 with TRBJ2-1; D gene uncertain. CDR3 size: 14 residues. CDR1 is MNHEY, CDR2 SMNVEV, per germline (reference sequence). V gave up 10 bases and J gave up 3 bases, with 16 bases separating them.

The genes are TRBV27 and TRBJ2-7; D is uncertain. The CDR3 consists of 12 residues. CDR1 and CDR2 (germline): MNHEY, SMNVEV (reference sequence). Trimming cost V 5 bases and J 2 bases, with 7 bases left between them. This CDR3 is CASSTSPYEQYF. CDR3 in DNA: TGTGCCAGCAGTACCTCACCCTACGAGCAGTACTTC.

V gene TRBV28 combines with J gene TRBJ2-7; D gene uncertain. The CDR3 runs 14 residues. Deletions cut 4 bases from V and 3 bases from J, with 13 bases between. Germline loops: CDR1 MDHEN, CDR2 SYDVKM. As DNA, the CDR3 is TGTGCCAGCAGTTCCGAACGACGGCTCTACGAGCAGTACTTC. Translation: CASSSERRLYEQYF.

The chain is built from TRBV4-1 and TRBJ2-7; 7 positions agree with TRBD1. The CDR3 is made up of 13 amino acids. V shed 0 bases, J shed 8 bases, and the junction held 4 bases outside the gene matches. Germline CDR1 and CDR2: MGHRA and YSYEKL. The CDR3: CASSQEQGRQQYF. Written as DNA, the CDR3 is TGCGCCAGCAGCCAAGAACAGGGGCGACAGCAGTACTTC.

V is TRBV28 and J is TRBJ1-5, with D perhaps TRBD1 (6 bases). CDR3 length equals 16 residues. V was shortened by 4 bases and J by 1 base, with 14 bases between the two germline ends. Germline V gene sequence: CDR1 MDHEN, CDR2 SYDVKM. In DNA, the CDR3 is TGTGCCAGCAGTTCCTTGATCAGGGGCAGCAATCAGCCCCAGCATTTT. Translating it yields CASSSLIRGSNQPQHF.